The 2 T cell receptor beta chains given below trace back to one sample, sequenced in a study of human CD8 memory T cell subsets. Production of TCR beta libraries used UMI-labeled 5' RACE as the method. One entry per CDR3 protein, without DNA, is what TCRdb gives after re-calling the 5' RACE reads. In total, the table holds 10,000 to 11,000 distinct CDR3 sequences. Sequenced input: CD8+ T cells from PBMCs. These receptors were obtained from a human donor in good health.

The gene calls are TRBV9 and TRBJ2-3; TCRdb calls TRBD1, which cannot be checked without DNA. The length of the CDR3 is 15 residues. Germline CDR1 is SGDLS and CDR2 is YYNGEE. The CDR3 protein is CASSVSGVKGDTQYF.

The chain is built from TRBV4-2 and TRBJ2-3; the D gene TCRdb calls, TRBD1, cannot be checked with no DNA. The CDR3 runs 13 residues. The germline V gene has CDR1 LGHNA and CDR2 YNFKEQ. CDR3 region: CATSGGGRDTQYF.